The rows below give T cell receptor beta chains drawn from one sample of a study of blood T cell repertoires in COVID-19. Using immunoSEQ multiplex PCR, the repertoire was profiled, and TCRdb retains in-frame clones only, with some absent. The sample carries about 250,000 clones, around nine tenths recorded once. The sequencing sample was made of peripheral blood. All receptors come from a man aged 30 to 45 with COVID-19, enrolled during active disease. The CDR3 runs from the conserved cysteine through the conserved F or W. D genes are given only for firm matches. The size field is filled for only some rows; it gives once, few, many or a size class.

d_gene,v_gene,j_gene,abundance,CDR3aa,CDR3nt
TRBD1,TRBV11-2,TRBJ2-1,once,CASSLVGTGEQFF,TGTGCCAGCAGCTTAGTTGGGACAGGGGAGCAGTTCTTC
NA,TRBV3-1/TRBV3-2,TRBJ1-5,NA,CASSQGRGRQPQHF,TGTGCCAGCAGCCAAGGCAGGGGTAGGCAGCCCCAGCATTTT
NA,TRBV12-3/TRBV12-4,TRBJ1-6,NA,CASSQSSPLHF,TGTGCCAGCAGTCAGTCGTCACCCCTCCACTTT
NA,TRBV10-2,TRBJ1-2,NA,CASKDSPEANYGYTF,TGCGCCAGCAAAGACAGCCCGGAAGCTAACTATGGCTACACCTTC
TRBD2,TRBV7-2,TRBJ2-3,NA,CASRPAGDDTQYF,TGTGCCAGCAGACCAGCGGGGGACGATACGCAGTATTTT
TRBD2,TRBV7-9,TRBJ2-1,once,CASSFMEGSGGLYNEQFF,TGTGCCAGCAGCTTCATGGAGGGCAGCGGGGGGTTGTACAATGAGCAGTTCTTC
NA,TRBV9,TRBJ1-6,NA,CASSVGGVSGSPLHF,TGTGCCAGCAGCGTAGGGGGGGTGAGTGGTTCACCCCTCCACTTT
NA,TRBV6-1,TRBJ1-6,once,CASSEQGPYNSPLHF,TGTGCCAGCAGTGAACAGGGTCCCTATAATTCACCCCTCCACTTT
NA,TRBV5-5,TRBJ1-5,NA,CASSLSAFDQPQHF,TGTGCCAGCAGCTTGAGCGCGTTTGATCAGCCCCAGCATTTT
NA,TRBV24-1,TRBJ1-2,NA,CATSSGTGAGYTF,TGTGCCACCAGTTCCGGGACGGGAGCTGGCTACACCTTC
TRBD1,TRBV5-1,TRBJ1-1,NA,CASSPTGGEAFF,TGCGCCAGCAGCCCCACAGGGGGCGAAGCTTTCTTT
NA,TRBV12-2,TRBJ2-2,NA,CASRLEAWRGPNTGELFF,TGTGCAAGTCGCTTAGAGGCCTGGCGGGGGCCAAACACCGGGGAGCTGTTTTTT
TRBD2,TRBV6-5,TRBJ2-7,NA,CATTRGGEGDEQYF,TGTGCCACAACAAGGGGAGGGGAAGGGGACGAGCAGTACTTC
NA,TRBV7-2,TRBJ2-1,NA,CASSSRVWEQFF,TGTGCCAGCAGCTCCAGGGTTTGGGAGCAGTTCTTC
NA,TRBV7-2,TRBJ1-1,NA,CASSRTVGTEAFF,TGTGCCAGCAGCCGTACAGTTGGCACTGAAGCTTTCTTT
TRBD2,TRBV4-1,TRBJ2-3,NA,CASRRGRGGLADTQYF,TGCGCCAGCAGGCGTGGGCGGGGGGGCCTGGCAGATACGCAGTATTTT
TRBD2,TRBV5-1,TRBJ2-5,NA,CASSLGTSGGIQETQYF,TGCGCCAGCAGCCTAGGGACTAGCGGGGGGATACAAGAGACCCAGTACTTC
NA,TRBV7-9,TRBJ1-2,NA,CASSLGGYGYTF,TGTGCCAGCAGCTTAGGAGGGTATGGCTACACCTTC
TRBD2,TRBV3-1/TRBV3-2,TRBJ2-5,NA,CASSQFTSGGVQETQYF,TGTGCCAGCAGCCAGTTCACTAGCGGGGGGGTACAAGAGACCCAGTACTTC
NA,TRBV12-3/TRBV12-4,TRBJ1-5,NA,CASSYNIPEPQHF,TGTGCCAGCAGTTATAATATTCCCGAGCCCCAGCATTTT
TRBD2,TRBV7-2,TRBJ2-7,NA,CASSLTSGSYEQYF,TGTGCCAGCAGCTTGACTAGCGGGTCCTACGAGCAGTACTTC
NA,TRBV18,TRBJ2-5,NA,CASSPRETQYF,TGTGCCAGCTCACCGAGGGAGACCCAGTACTTC
TRBD1,TRBV18,TRBJ1-4,once,CASSPTGQGNEKLFF,TGTGCCAGCTCACCTACTGGACAGGGGAATGAAAAACTGTTTTTT
NA,TRBV11-2,TRBJ1-2,once,CASSLLGHYGYTF,TGTGCCAGCAGCTTGTTGGGGCACTATGGCTACACCTTC
NA,TRBV7-9,TRBJ1-3,NA,CASSSTGTGNTIYF,TGTGCCAGCAGCTCCACCGGGACAGGAAACACCATATATTTT
TRBD1,TRBV6-2/TRBV6-3,TRBJ2-7,NA,CASSYQGDSYEQYF,TGTGCCAGCAGTTACCAGGGGGACTCCTACGAGCAGTACTTC
NA,TRBV6-5,TRBJ1-3,NA,CAVHRVSGNTIYF,TGTGCCGTACACAGGGTCTCTGGAAACACCATATATTTT
NA,TRBV5-4,TRBJ1-2,NA,CASSLSVLGGHYGYTF,TGTGCCAGCAGCTTGAGTGTGTTAGGGGGACACTATGGCTACACCTTC
NA,TRBV7-8,TRBJ1-2,NA,CASSRAGLWYGYTF,TGTGCCAGCAGCCGAGCTGGCCTTTGGTATGGCTACACCTTC
TRBD1,TRBV7-9,TRBJ1-1,NA,CASSLDGTARGTEAFF,TGTGCCAGCAGCTTAGATGGGACAGCTAGGGGGACTGAAGCTTTCTTT
TRBD1,TRBV6-6,TRBJ1-6,NA,CASRPGTGYSPLHF,TGTGCCAGCAGACCCGGGACAGGGTATTCACCCCTCCACTTT
NA,TRBV5-1,TRBJ2-3,NA,CASSSLSEDTQYF,TGCGCCAGCAGCTCTCTCTCGGAGGATACGCAGTATTTT
NA,TRBV9,TRBJ2-7,NA,CASSVGQSSYEQYF,TGTGCCAGCAGCGTAGGACAGTCCTCCTACGAGCAGTACTTC